Listed below are T cell receptor beta chains from one sample, sequenced in a study of T-cell reconstitution after alpha-beta-depleted transplantation in children. TCRdb analysed the PCR reads with MiXCR anew, one entry per CDR3 protein. This table has under 750,000 distinct CDR3 sequences, roughly 24% appearing once. The sample consisted of PBMCs, mostly from graft donor cells, taken 360 days after TCRalphabeta/CD19-depleted stem cell transplant. Receptor source: a boy under two years old who had a stem cell transplant for acute myeloid leukemia, so the T cells may come from the graft donor. Each CDR3 is given with its conserved first and last residue. Fields, in order: CDR3 length, V gene, J gene, D gene, clone size, CDR3 protein, CDR3 DNA. A D gene is named only where the DNA matches it firmly. Not every row has a clone size; where given, it reads once, few, many or a size class.

len: 17; v_gene: TRBV20-1; j_gene: TRBJ2-1; d_gene: -; abundance: -; CDR3aa: CSARDLLSGSSYNEQFF; CDR3nt: TGCAGTGCTAGAGATCTTTTAAGCGGTAGCTCCTACAATGAGCAGTTCTTC
len: 14; v_gene: TRBV20-1; j_gene: TRBJ1-1; d_gene: -; abundance: few; CDR3aa: CSRGWWIDGTEAFF; CDR3nt: TGCAGTCGGGGCTGGTGGATTGATGGCACTGAAGCTTTCTTT
len: 14; v_gene: TRBV2; j_gene: TRBJ1-6; d_gene: -; abundance: -; CDR3aa: CASSGRRDNSPLHF; CDR3nt: TGTGCCAGCAGTGGGAGGCGGGATAATTCACCCCTCCACTTT
len: 15; v_gene: TRBV5-1; j_gene: TRBJ2-2; d_gene: -; abundance: many; CDR3aa: CASTLRGELSGELFF; CDR3nt: TGCGCCAGCACCCTTCGAGGGGAGTTGTCCGGGGAGCTGTTTTTT
len: 14; v_gene: TRBV20-1; j_gene: TRBJ1-6; d_gene: TRBD1; abundance: many; CDR3aa: CSAREDRGGSPLHF; CDR3nt: TGCAGTGCTAGAGAGGACAGGGGTGGTTCACCCCTCCACTTT
len: 19; v_gene: TRBV5-4; j_gene: TRBJ1-1; d_gene: -; abundance: few; CDR3aa: CASSSLSGGLLVDTTEAFF; CDR3nt: TGTGCCAGCAGCTCTCTCTCGGGAGGCCTACTGGTTGACACCACTGAAGCTTTCTTT
len: 13; v_gene: TRBV29-1; j_gene: TRBJ2-7; d_gene: -; abundance: few; CDR3aa: CSAVWTNSYEQYF; CDR3nt: TGCAGCGCCGTTTGGACAAACTCCTACGAGCAGTACTTC
len: 12; v_gene: TRBV12-3/TRBV12-4; j_gene: TRBJ2-1; d_gene: -; abundance: many; CDR3aa: CASSFPGDEQFF; CDR3nt: TGTGCCAGCAGTTTCCCCGGGGATGAGCAGTTCTTC
len: 14; v_gene: TRBV12-3/TRBV12-4; j_gene: TRBJ2-5; d_gene: TRBD1; abundance: many; CDR3aa: CASTQTGARETQYF; CDR3nt: TGTGCCAGCACCCAAACAGGGGCCCGAGAGACCCAGTACTTC
len: 14; v_gene: TRBV25-1; j_gene: TRBJ2-5; d_gene: -; abundance: many; CDR3aa: CASSERGTGETQYF; CDR3nt: TGTGCCAGCAGTGAACGGGGTACAGGAGAGACCCAGTACTTC
len: 17; v_gene: TRBV20-1; j_gene: TRBJ2-2; d_gene: -; abundance: many; CDR3aa: CSASSGESDANTGELFF; CDR3nt: TGCAGTGCCTCCTCAGGGGAAAGCGACGCTAACACCGGGGAGCTGTTTTTT
len: 13; v_gene: TRBV20-1; j_gene: TRBJ2-3; d_gene: TRBD2; abundance: many; CDR3aa: CSAKLAGEKPQYF; CDR3nt: TGCAGTGCTAAACTAGCGGGGGAAAAGCCGCAGTATTTT
len: 14; v_gene: TRBV5-6; j_gene: TRBJ2-1; d_gene: -; abundance: many; CDR3aa: CASSLPGESNEQFF; CDR3nt: TGTGCCAGCAGCTTGCCTGGGGAGTCCAATGAGCAGTTCTTC
len: 17; v_gene: TRBV11-1; j_gene: TRBJ2-5; d_gene: -; abundance: once; CDR3aa: CASSLVPGPQTAETQYF; CDR3nt: TGTGCCAGCAGCTTAGTTCCGGGCCCTCAGACGGCAGAGACCCAGTACTTC
len: 14; v_gene: TRBV6-5; j_gene: TRBJ1-5; d_gene: -; abundance: -; CDR3aa: CASSYRPNGQPQHF; CDR3nt: TGTGCCAGCAGTTACCGGCCAAATGGTCAGCCCCAGCATTTT
len: 14; v_gene: TRBV5-1; j_gene: TRBJ2-3; d_gene: TRBD2; abundance: -; CDR3aa: CASSFAGVTDTQYF; CDR3nt: TGCGCCAGCAGCTTCGCGGGGGTGACAGATACGCAGTATTTT